The 32 T cell receptor beta chains below come from one sample, sequenced in a study of metastatic and nonmetastatic thyroid tumors (dated by TCRdb to about 2020). No patient had received any treatment before thyroid surgery. Library creation used PCR. Instrument used: Illumina HiSeq 4000. TCRdb took the public reads, trimmed them with fastp at Q25, ran MiXCR for clone calling and kept in-frame beta chains. This sample has around 20,000 clones in its table, and around 21% of those were observed once. 25% to 35% of the sample goes to the ten largest clones. Sample: blood. The receptor set was obtained from a female donor with papillary thyroid cancer or a benign thyroid nodule (not recorded which). Some clones in this sample may be carry-over from other donors' samples.

The chain is built from TRBV24-1 and TRBJ2-5, with D tentatively TRBD2 (7 bases). There are 14 residues in the CDR3. V gave up 7 bases and J gave up 8 bases, with 19 bases separating them. Germline V gene data show CDR1 as KGHDR and CDR2 as SFDVKD. CDR3 bases: TGTGCCACCAGCCAAGGAGGGGGGGGAGATACCCAGTACTTC. Translation: CATSQGGGGDTQYF.

The sample holds many counts of this clone. CDR3: CSASTGTGNYEQYF. DNA for the CDR3: TGCAGTGCTAGCACCGGGACAGGTAACTACGAGCAGTACTTC. This chain uses TRBV20-1 with TRBJ2-7, with 8 nucleotides matching TRBD1. Germline CDR1 DFQATT, CDR2 SNEGSKA (reference sequence). The CDR3 has 14 amino acids. V was clipped by 3 bases and J by 3 bases; unmatched bases: 7.

The sample holds many counts of this clone. J is TRBJ1-2 and V is TRBV25-1; TRBD1 agrees at 8 bases. This CDR3 spans 11 amino acids. CDR1 and CDR2 (germline): MGHDK, SYGVNS. Trimming at V came to 10 bases and at J to 6 bases, leaving 4 bases not matched to a gene. The CDR3 coding sequence is TGTGCCACCGGACAGGGCGATGGCTACACCTTC. This encodes CATGQGDGYTF.

A word on this clone: The junction departs from the called germline gene at one end, perhaps through a read error. V and J are TRBV6-4 and TRBJ2-1, with 9 nucleotides matching TRBD2. This CDR3 has 16 amino acids. Per the germline V gene, CDR1 is MRHNA and CDR2 is SNTAGT. CDR3 in DNA: TGTGCCAACAGTGTGACTAGCGGTACCCATTACAGTGAGCAGTTCTTC. It specifies CANSVTSGTHYSEQFF.

This clone was counted many times. This chain joins TRBV5-1 and TRBJ2-3; no reliable D call. V was cut by 0 bases and J by 1 base, with 12 bases left in between. CDR1 is SGHRS, CDR2 YFSETQ, per germline. CDR3 length: 16 amino acids. CDR3 bases: TGCGCCAGCAGCTTGGAGCAGATCGCCCGCACAGATACGCAGTATTTT. Translation: CASSLEQIARTDTQYF.

The chain carries TRBV11-2 and TRBJ1-2, with TRBD1 identical over 8 bases. Germline CDR1 reads SGHAT; CDR2 reads FQNNGV. The CDR3 loop spans 17 amino acids. The ends lost 3 bases at V and 6 bases at J; junction bases unmatched: 15. The CDR3 loop is CASSFGRFMDRVHGYTF. The CDR3 DNA reads TGTGCCAGCAGCTTTGGCCGCTTTATGGACAGGGTTCATGGCTACACCTTC.

V gene TRBV30 combines with J gene TRBJ2-7; weak D call: TRBD1 (6 bases). This CDR3 is built from 12 residues. With 2 bases removed from V and 4 bases from J, the gap between germline ends came to 9 bases. CDR1 and CDR2 (germline): GTSNPN, SVGIG (reference sequence). The CDR3 loop reads CAWSKGGYEQYF. Written as DNA, the CDR3 is TGTGCCTGGAGTAAAGGGGGATACGAGCAGTACTTC.

This clone was counted ten times or more. The CDR3 is CASSFSGVVYPNTEAFF. As DNA, the CDR3 is TGTGCCAGCAGTTTCAGTGGGGTCGTATATCCGAACACTGAAGCTTTCTTT. The rearrangement links TRBV12-3 or TRBV12-4 to TRBJ1-1; D remains unclear. The ends were cut back, 3 bases at V and 1 base at J, with 18 bases in the middle. This CDR3 has 17 residues.

The gene calls are TRBV20-1 and TRBJ1-2; tentative D call: TRBD1 (5 bases). The germline V and J ends were trimmed by 1 base and 7 bases, with 25 bases remaining between them. CDR1 and CDR2 from the germline V gene are DFQATT and SNEGSKA (reference sequence). CDR3 length: 17 residues. In DNA, the CDR3 is TGCAGTGCTAGAGCGGAGAAGATTGTGGGGCGCGCGTTTGGCTACACCTTC. This sequence encodes CSARAEKIVGRAFGYTF.

By frequency in the sample, this clone is medium-sized. The CDR3 sequence: CASSEGLPGLGQPQHF. The CDR3 DNA follows: TGTGCCAGCAGTGAAGGTCTTCCAGGGCTCGGACAGCCCCAGCATTTT. The chain links TRBV6-1 to TRBJ1-5, with D possibly being TRBD1 (5 bases). Germline lookup yields CDR1 MNHNS and CDR2 SASEGT. V was shortened by 1 base and J by 7 bases, with 17 bases between the two germline ends. The CDR3 sequence is 16 residues long.

J is TRBJ2-3 and V is TRBV11-2; D is perhaps TRBD1 or TRBD2 (6 bases each). The CDR3 consists of 16 residues. The V gene's germline CDR1 is SGHAT and CDR2 FQNNGV. Trimming pared 5 bases from V and 3 bases from J, leaving 18 bases between. DNA of the CDR3: TGTGCCAGCAGCCCCGTGTACGGGGGCGAGACAGATACGCAGTATTTT. Amino acids: CASSPVYGGETDTQYF.

The J gene is TRBJ2-7, the V gene TRBV20-1; 9 nucleotides align to TRBD2. This CDR3 has 13 amino acids. The V gene end was trimmed by 1 base and the J gene end by 4 bases; junction bases not matched to a gene: 2. Germline V CDR1 and CDR2: DFQATT, SNEGSKA (reference sequence). The CDR3 region has the DNA TGCAGTGCTAGAGGACTAGCGGATTACGAGCAGTACTTC. The encoded protein is CSARGLADYEQYF.

Many counts were recorded for this clone. The chain has TRBV6-1 and TRBJ2-3, with D possibly TRBD2 on 6 matching bases. CDR3 length: 16 amino acids. CDR1 is MNHNS, CDR2 SASEGT, per germline. V lost 7 bases to trimming and J lost 3 bases, with 20 bases between them. CDR3 DNA sequence: TGTGCCAGCACCACCTACGGGACTGGGAAAACAGATACGCAGTATTTT. It specifies CASTTYGTGKTDTQYF.

J is TRBJ2-7 and V is TRBV6-6, with D tentatively TRBD1 or TRBD2 (7 bases each). Trimming left V 2 bases short and J 0 bases short, with 17 bases between. Germline V gives CDR1 MNHNY, CDR2 SVGAGI (reference sequence). This CDR3 region has 17 residues. In nucleotides, the CDR3 is TGTGCCAGCAGTTACCCATCCAGCGGGGACAGCTCCTACGAGCAGTACTTC. It translates to CASSYPSSGDSSYEQYF.

This clone was seen a handful of times. A read error may account for a junction end that differs from germline. V gene TRBV28 combines with J gene TRBJ2-2; a weak D match, TRBD2 (5 bases). The CDR3 extends over 16 amino acids. Germline CDR1 is MDHEN and CDR2 is SYDVKM. The CDR3 DNA sequence: TGTGCCAGCAGTCCCGGCTTCAGTGGAGTAGACGGGAAGCTGTTTTTT. Translated, it gives CASSPGFSGVDGKLFF. Variable domain in full (rest from reference TRBV28 and TRBJ2-2): DVKVTQSSRYLVKRTGEKVFLECVQDMDHENMFWYRQDPGLGLRLIYFSYDVKMKEKGDIPEGYSVSREKKERFSLILESASTNQTSMYLCASSPGFSGVDGKLFFGEGSRLTVL.

With regard to this clone: At one of its ends the junction is not consistent with the germline gene, which may arise from a read error. The J gene is TRBJ2-1, the V gene TRBV20-1, with 10 bases lining up with TRBD2. The CDR3 length is 15 residues. CDR1 DFQATT and CDR2 SNEGSKA come from the germline V gene (reference sequence). CDR3 DNA: TGCAGTGCTAGATCGAGCGGGAGGGCCTACAATGAGCGGTCCTTC. It codes for CSARSSGRAYNERSF.

The sample holds many counts of this clone. The rearrangement joins TRBV12-3 or TRBV12-4 to TRBJ1-5; D is unresolved. The CDR3 totals 12 residues. Trimming pared 3 bases from V and 1 base from J, leaving 1 base between. CDR3 amino acids: CASSFSNQPQHF. The CDR3 DNA reads TGTGCCAGCAGTTTCAGCAATCAGCCCCAGCATTTT.

Points on this clone: A single base separates this from a much larger clone, so it may be a read error. The CDR3 region is CASVWASGSPTDTQYF. CDR3 coding DNA: TGTGCCAGCGTCTGGGCTAGCGGATCCCCCACAGATACGCAGTATTTT. This chain uses TRBV11-1 with TRBJ2-3, with 7 nucleotides matching TRBD2. Trimming at V came to 8 bases and at J to 2 bases, leaving 13 bases not matched to a gene. Germline CDR1 reads SGHAT; CDR2 reads FQDESV (reference sequence). CDR3 length equals 16 residues.

For this clone: A much larger clone is a single base away; this may be a read error. This chain uses TRBV7-9 with TRBJ2-2; D remains unclear. Germline values: CDR1 SEHNR, CDR2 FQNEAQ (reference sequence). The CDR3 spans 12 residues. CDR3 in DNA: TGTGCCAGCAGCTTAGACACCTGGGAGCTGTTTTTT. Translation: CASSLDTWELFF. The complete variable domain, with remaining parts taken from reference TRBV7-9 and TRBJ2-2, reads DTGVSQNPRHKITKRGQNVTFRCDPISEHNRLYWYRQTLGQGPEFLTYFQNEAQLEKSRLLSDRFSAERPKGSFSTLEIQRTEQGDSAMYLCASSLDTWELFFGEGSRLTVL.

This clone was seen repeatedly, ten times or more. The V and J genes are TRBV20-1 and TRBJ2-1; TRBD2 matches 10 bases. Per germline, CDR1 DFQATT and CDR2 SNEGSKA (reference sequence). This CDR3 has 13 amino acids. The V segment lost 1 base and the J segment 10 bases; nucleotides outside the gene matches: 4. The CDR3: CSARVSGRAEQFF. The CDR3 nucleotides are TGCAGTGCTAGAGTGAGCGGGAGGGCCGAGCAGTTCTTC.

Only a few counts were recorded for this clone. The final CDR3 position lacks the conserved phenylalanine or tryptophan, pointing to a likely read error. The V call is TRBV28, the J call TRBJ2-7; D possibly corresponds to TRBD2 (6 bases). Trimming stripped 5 bases from V and 1 base from J, with 12 bases between. Per the germline V gene, CDR1 is MDHEN and CDR2 is SYDVKM. This CDR3 has 14 residues. CDR3 nucleotide sequence: TGTGCCAGCAGTCCCCGGGAGAGGTCCTACGAGCAGTACTCT. It translates to CASSPRERSYEQYS.

This clone has ten or more counts. This rearrangement joins TRBV19 to TRBJ2-1, with D unresolved. V dropped 4 bases and J dropped 9 bases, with 13 bases sitting between them. The length of the CDR3 is 13 residues. CDR1 and CDR2 (germline): LNHDA, SQIVND (reference sequence). CDR3 amino acids: CASSRRSPGEQFF. The DNA of the CDR3 is TGTGCCAGTAGTAGGCGATCTCCAGGTGAGCAGTTCTTC.

This clone qualifies as medium-sized (0.01 to 0.1%). The chain combines TRBV6-1 with TRBJ1-6; 8 nucleotides line up with TRBD1. Per germline, CDR1 MNHNS and CDR2 SASEGT. Trimming removed 5 bases from V and 12 bases from J; junction bases left unmatched: 12. This CDR3 spans 15 amino acids. The CDR3, as DNA: TGTGCCAGCAGTACCGGGACAGGCCGTCGAGGACCCCTCCACTTT. The encoded protein is CASSTGTGRRGPLHF.

The chain combines TRBV6-1 with TRBJ2-3; no definite D call. In germline, CDR1 is MNHNS, CDR2 SASEGT. There are 14 residues in the CDR3. Trimming removed 7 bases at V and 5 bases at J, with 16 bases between. The CDR3 loop is CASTSPFLRDTQYF. In nucleotides, the CDR3 is TGTGCCAGCACCTCACCTTTTCTCCGAGATACGCAGTATTTT.

In regard to this clone: Given a much more abundant clone one base away, this may be a read error. The chain links TRBV29-1 to TRBJ2-5, with D possibly matching TRBD1 (6 bases). CDR1 and CDR2 from the germline V gene are SQVTM and ANQGSEA. CDR3 length equals 12 residues. CDR3 region: CSVGDNQETHYF. The DNA of the CDR3 is TGCAGCGTTGGGGACAACCAAGAGACCCATTACTTC.

This clone was detected only once. This rearrangement joins TRBV20-1 to TRBJ2-6; D call uncertain. From germline, CDR1 is DFQATT and CDR2 SNEGSKA (reference sequence). This CDR3 is built from 12 residues. Deletions cut 6 bases from V and 9 bases from J, with 12 bases between. CDR3 sequence reads: CSASSGFNVLTF. In DNA form, the CDR3 reads TGCAGTGCCTCATCTGGGTTCAACGTCCTGACTTTC.

This clone occurred many times. The chain recombines TRBV27 with TRBJ2-5; D gene unclear. The CDR3 loop spans 13 amino acids. The ends were cut back, 4 bases at V and 5 bases at J, with 11 bases in the middle. From germline, CDR1 is MNHEY and CDR2 SMNVEV (reference sequence). DNA for the CDR3: TGTGCCAGCAGTTCCAACCCCCTTGAGACCCAGTACTTC. Translated, it gives CASSSNPLETQYF.

This clone appeared many times. The V gene is TRBV4-2, the J gene TRBJ1-2, with D unresolved. The CDR3 is 16 amino acids. Germline V CDR1 and CDR2: LGHNA, YNFKEQ. V gave up 0 bases and J gave up 7 bases, with 18 bases separating them. CDR3 in DNA: TGTGCCAGCAGCCAAGAATTAAGGGTGGCGGAACTTGGCTACACCTTC. The encoded protein is CASSQELRVAELGYTF.

This clone occurred many times. The genes are TRBV18 and TRBJ2-1; no clear D gene. The germline CDR1 and CDR2 sequences are KGHSH and LQKENI. The germline V and J ends were trimmed by 5 bases and 8 bases, with 10 bases remaining between them. This CDR3 has 12 amino acids. CDR3 loop: CASSRYIDEQFF. The CDR3 DNA reads as TGTGCCAGCTCAAGATATATCGATGAGCAGTTCTTC.

Ten or more counts support this clone. The chain employs TRBV7-9 and TRBJ2-3; 7 positions match TRBD2. CDR1 is SEHNR and CDR2 is FQNEAQ in the germline V gene (reference sequence). The CDR3 is 13 amino acids. Losses at the gene ends were 4 bases for V and 5 bases for J; bases not matched to a gene: 3. CDR3 nucleotides: TGTGCCAGCAGCTCAAGCGGGGAAGATACGCAGTATTTT. It codes for CASSSSGEDTQYF.

Remarks on this clone: A single base separates this from a much larger clone, so it may be a read error. Other DNA variants within this sample encode the same CDR3. The J gene is TRBJ2-2, the V gene TRBV7-9; D gene uncertain. Germline CDR1 reads SEHNR; CDR2 reads FQNEAQ (reference sequence). Trimming removed 8 bases from V and 3 bases from J, with 16 bases in between. This CDR3 has 15 residues. Here the CDR3 DNA reads TGTGCCAGCCGGATCAGCCAGTCGTACACCGGGGAGCTGTTTTTT. Its translation: CASRISQSYTGELFF.

This clone was counted ten times or more. The chain carries TRBV4-1 and TRBJ2-2, with D tentatively TRBD2 (7 bases). Germline CDR1 reads MGHRA; CDR2 reads YSYEKL. The CDR3 length is 16 residues. Between the trimmed V and J ends, which lost 8 bases and 1 base, there was a span of 17 bases. CDR3 region: CASRRGGLVNTGELFF. The CDR3, as DNA: TGCGCCAGCCGAAGGGGGGGGCTCGTGAACACCGGGGAGCTGTTTTTT.